Following are 11 T cell receptor beta chains from one sample sequenced in a study of T-cell memory formation after mild COVID-19. One entry per CDR3 protein results from TCRdb running MiXCR on the 5' RACE reads. Counted here are roughly 200,000 distinct CDR3 sequences, roughly 17% occurring once; the ten biggest clones make up just over 2%. Source material: PBMCs or a T cell subset sorted from them (not recorded which). The origin of the receptors is an adult woman who had mild COVID-19 (a few samples of this study predate the infection). Cell type and time point are not known.

The genes are TRBV10-3 and TRBJ2-7; possibly TRBD2 for D (6 bases). CDR1 ENHRY and CDR2 SYGVKD come from the germline V gene. The CDR3 extends over 13 amino acids. V was shortened by 2 bases and J by 3 bases, with 8 bases between the two germline ends. The CDR3 loop reads CAISELGGYEQYF. CDR3 coding DNA: TGTGCCATCAGTGAGCTGGGGGGCTACGAGCAGTACTTC.

In its sample, this clonotype was seen a few times. The chain uses TRBV19 and TRBJ2-4; 11 positions match TRBD1. The CDR3 has 18 amino acids. V was clipped by 5 bases and J by 1 base; unmatched bases: 10. The germline V gene encodes CDR1 LNHDA and CDR2 SQIVND (reference sequence). CDR3 in DNA: TGTGCCAGTAGTCCAGGCCCGGGACAGGGGGTTGCCAAAAACATTCAGTACTTC. Encoded protein: CASSPGPGQGVAKNIQYF.

This clonotype has just a few counts. The chain recombines TRBV7-2 with TRBJ1-1; D not certain. The CDR3 has 14 amino acids. Germline lookup yields CDR1 SGHTA and CDR2 FQGNSA. V gave up 0 bases and J gave up 1 base, with 6 bases separating them. The CDR3 DNA is TGTGCCAGCAGCTTAGCGTTCCGGAACACTGAAGCTTTCTTT. This sequence encodes CASSLAFRNTEAFF.

In its sample, this clonotype was seen once. The chain couples TRBV5-1 to TRBJ1-1; D uncertain. Germline V lookup: CDR1 SGHRS, CDR2 YFSETQ. The CDR3 spans 13 residues. V was pared by 0 bases and J by 10 bases, with 13 bases between. CDR3 in DNA: TGCGCCAGCAGCTTGGCCCATTGGGAGCTAGCTTTCTTT. It is translated as CASSLAHWELAFF.

In its sample, this clonotype was seen a few times. The chain carries TRBV12-3 or TRBV12-4 and TRBJ2-1, with TRBD2 matching 8 bases. The CDR3 runs 15 residues. V dropped 8 bases and J dropped 5; count of bases not matched to a gene: 11. The DNA for the CDR3 is TGTGCCAGCCGAGTTAGCGGGATTATCGACAATGAGCAGTTCTTC. It is translated as CASRVSGIIDNEQFF.

The rearrangement uses TRBV5-6 and TRBJ2-5; tentatively, D is TRBD1 or TRBD2 (5 bases each). Trimming removed 2 bases from V and 5 bases from J, with 13 bases in between. Looked up from germline, CDR1 is SGHDT and CDR2 is YYEEEE. The CDR3 runs to 14 residues. The CDR3 region is CASSFQQGRETQYF. In nucleotides, the CDR3 is TGTGCCAGCAGCTTCCAGCAGGGACGGGAGACCCAGTACTTC.

At least ten counts were recorded for this clonotype. This rearrangement joins TRBV20-1 to TRBJ2-5; TRBD2 aligns across 10 bases. Germline CDR1 reads DFQATT; CDR2 reads SNEGSKA (reference sequence). CDR3 size: 17 residues. The V and J ends lost 4 bases and 2 bases, in that order; junction bases with no gene match: 13. The CDR3 sequence: CSATDWLAGVYQETQYF. CDR3 in DNA: TGCAGTGCTACCGACTGGCTAGCGGGGGTTTATCAAGAGACCCAGTACTTC.

A few counts support this clonotype. V is TRBV7-2 and J is TRBJ2-5; D is undetermined. CDR3 length equals 14 residues. The V end lost 3 bases, the J end lost 4 bases, and 12 bases lay between the germline ends. Looked up from germline, CDR1 is SGHTA and CDR2 is FQGNSA. The DNA for the CDR3 is TGTGCCAGCAGCTTGTCAGTTACCCGAGAGACCCAGTACTTC. Translation gives CASSLSVTRETQYF.

The chain couples TRBV30 to TRBJ1-3; D remains ambiguous. CDR1 is GTSNPN and CDR2 is SVGIG in the germline V gene (reference sequence). The CDR3 extends over 15 amino acids. V gave up 5 bases and J gave up 0 bases, with 14 bases separating them. The CDR3 region is CAWVLAVDSGNTIYF. The CDR3 DNA sequence: TGTGCCTGGGTACTAGCCGTAGACTCTGGAAACACCATATATTTT.

This chain joins TRBV29-1 and TRBJ1-2; D call uncertain. Trimming removed 2 bases at V and 0 bases at J, with 13 bases between. This CDR3 has 15 residues. The germline gives CDR1 SQVTM, CDR2 ANQGSEA. The CDR3 here is CSVELRPRANYGYTF. CDR3 sequence (DNA): TGCAGCGTTGAACTTCGACCGAGAGCTAACTATGGCTACACCTTC. Full variable domain (remainder filled in from reference TRBV29-1 and TRBJ1-2): SAVISQKPSRDICQRGTSLTIQCQVDSQVTMMFWYRQQPGQSLTLIATANQGSEATYESGFVIDKFPISRPNLTFSTLTVSNMSPEDSSIYLCSVELRPRANYGYTFGSGTRLTVV.

This clonotype was seen only a few times. V usage is TRBV20-1 and J usage is TRBJ2-7; D may be TRBD2 (6 bases). V was clipped by 4 bases and J by 4 bases, with 17 bases between them. Germline assignment: CDR1 DFQATT and CDR2 SNEGSKA (reference sequence). This CDR3 comprises 14 residues. The chain's CDR3 is CSAIIPGGTYEQYF. CDR3 nucleotides: TGCAGTGCTATAATTCCAGGTGGGACTTACGAGCAGTACTTC.